Detailed here is one TCR beta chain. Here immunoSEQ multiplex PCR was the method, and the copy in TCRdb shows in-frame clones only, minus some. The sample consists of about 260,000 clones, 88% of them appearing once. The data are from a study of blood T cell repertoires in COVID-19. V dropped 0 bases and J dropped 4 bases, with 12 bases sitting between them. Per the germline V gene, CDR1 is LNHNV and CDR2 is YYDKDF (reference sequence). CDR3 length equals 15 residues. Sequenced sample: peripheral blood. The origin of this receptor is a woman aged 25 to 39 with COVID-19, enrolled during active disease. The J gene is TRBJ2-5, the V gene TRBV15; maybe TRBD2 (6 bases). CDR3 bases: TGTGCCACCAGCAGAGATCTAGGGGACTTAGAGACCCAGTACTTC. Residues: CATSRDLGDLETQYF.